These 8 T cell receptor beta chains were sequenced from one sample in a study of PD-L1 blockade in urothelial cancer. Time point here: pretreatment peripheral blood. Here immunoSEQ multiplex PCR was the method, and the copy in TCRdb shows in-frame clones only, minus some. Seen here are 32,000 or so clones, about 87% observed once, and the top ten hold around 16%. The sample consisted of PBMCs, taken around atezolizumab (anti-PD-L1) treatment. These receptors originate from a man aged 55 to 70 with urothelial cancer.

This rearrangement joins TRBV5-1 to TRBJ1-1, with D unresolved. Germline CDR1 SGHRS, CDR2 YFSETQ. The CDR3 sequence is 15 residues long. The V gene lost 3 bases and the J gene lost 0 bases, with 12 bases spanning the gap. The CDR3 here is CASSSGRLMNTEAFF. DNA for the CDR3: TGCGCCAGCAGCTCGGGGAGACTCATGAACACTGAAGCTTTCTTT.

The J gene is TRBJ2-2, the V gene TRBV19; D may be TRBD2 (6 bases). CDR1 LNHDA and CDR2 SQIVND come from the germline V gene (reference sequence). The CDR3 runs to 14 residues. V shed 6 bases and J shed 4 bases, with 12 bases lying between them. The CDR3 bases are TGTGCCAGTAGGGGTCAGGGAGGCACCGGGGAGCTGTTTTTT. It is translated as CASRGQGGTGELFF.

The chain couples TRBV15 to TRBJ2-3; 15 positions match TRBD2. With V trimmed by 8 bases and J by 3 bases, 3 bases remained unmatched. Germline CDR1 is LNHNV and CDR2 is YYDKDF (reference sequence). The CDR3 consists of 15 residues. The chain's CDR3 is CATRGLAGGTDTQYF. Here the CDR3 DNA reads TGTGCCACCCGTGGACTAGCGGGAGGGACAGATACGCAGTATTTT.

This clone appeared once. Other nucleotide sequences in the sample specify the same CDR3. The rearrangement links TRBV29-1 to TRBJ2-1; TRBD2 might be the D (5 bases). The V end lost 4 bases, the J end lost 2 bases, and 12 bases lay between the germline ends. Germline lookup yields CDR1 SQVTM and CDR2 ANQGSEA. The length of the CDR3 is 14 residues. The CDR3 bases are TGCAGCGTTGGTGGACTGGCGGCCTACAATGAGCAGTTCTTC. Translation gives CSVGGLAAYNEQFF.

CDR3 sequence: CASSTAWETQYF. In DNA, the CDR3 is TGTGCCAGCAGCACAGCTTGGGAGACCCAGTACTTC. The J gene is TRBJ2-5, the V gene TRBV5-5; D is unresolved. V lost 4 bases, J lost 5 bases, and 9 bases lay in between. The CDR3 has 12 residues. Germline values: CDR1 SGHKS, CDR2 YYEKEE (reference sequence).

V and J are TRBV19 and TRBJ2-2, with TRBD1 as a possible D gene (6 bases). Per the germline V gene, CDR1 is LNHDA and CDR2 is SQIVND (reference sequence). The CDR3 length is 15 residues. V lost 2 bases, J lost 4 bases, and 11 bases lay in between. This CDR3 reads CASSIRTVSTGELFF. In DNA form, the CDR3 reads TGTGCCAGTAGTATAAGGACAGTTAGCACCGGGGAGCTGTTTTTT. Combining the CDR3 with reference TRBV19 and TRBJ2-2 gives the whole variable domain DGGITQSPKYLFRKEGQNVTLSCEQNLNHDAMYWYRQDPGQGLRLIYYSQIVNDFQKGDIAEGYSVSREKKESFPLTVTSAQKNPTAFYLCASSIRTVSTGELFFGEGSRLTVL.

In this sample, this clone turned up a few times. The chain carries TRBV4-3 and TRBJ2-7, with a weak D call TRBD2 (6 bases). Germline CDR1 LGHNA, CDR2 YSLEER. This CDR3 is 15 amino acids long. V gave up 1 base and J gave up 3 bases, with 13 bases separating them. CDR3 sequence (DNA): TGCGCCAGCAGCCAAGGTAATAGCGGAGACTACGAGCAGTACTTC. Encoded protein: CASSQGNSGDYEQYF.

The rearrangement joins TRBV6-5 to TRBJ2-3, with a tentative D call TRBD1 (6 bases). The CDR3 is 14 residues long. The V gene's germline CDR1 is MNHEY and CDR2 SVGAGI. Trimming pared 7 bases from V and 4 bases from J, leaving 15 bases between. The CDR3 loop reads CASIRDIYSDTQYF. The CDR3 coding sequence is TGTGCCAGCATCCGGGACATTTATTCAGATACGCAGTATTTT.